This T cell receptor beta chain was recovered during a study of regulatory T cells in long-lasting Graves disease. Study details: Patients newly diagnosed with Graves' had been on antithyroid drugs for under 3 months.

Time point denoted: newly diagnosed GD, antithyroid drugs for less than 3 months. From RNA extracted from PBMCs, the TCR library was made. This clonotype was observed many times. Germline V gives CDR1 SGHTA, CDR2 FQGNSA. The CDR3 covers 15 residues. The ends were cut back, 1 base at V and 6 bases at J, with 12 bases in the middle. The authors built TCR beta libraries using iRepertoire HTBI primers and Arm-PCR of CDR3 regions. TCRdb used MiXCR to reprocess the multiplex PCR reads, holding one entry per CDR3 protein. The sample holds around 460,000 distinct CDR3 sequences, around 15% seen once. These sequences were also reported in another study, on T cells in Graves' hyperthyroidism and ophthalmopathy. That report notes: Aged 18 to 65, the patients had hyperthyroidism that was newly diagnosed and had lasted under 2 months. The blood repertoire included most of the expanded thyroid clonotypes above 0.001.

The clonotype was recovered from a woman aged 45-65 years with Graves disease. The specimen comprised peripheral blood mononuclear cells (PBMCs), sampled at new diagnosis, from a patient treated with antithyroid drugs. V usage is TRBV7-2 and J usage is TRBJ2-2, with D possibly being TRBD2 (5 bases). CDR3 bases: TGTGCCAGCAGCTTAGGGTCTAGCCATGCCGGGGAGCTGTTTTTT. It translates to CASSLGSSHAGELFF. Together with reference TRBV7-2 and TRBJ2-2, the CDR3 gives the full variable domain: GAGVSQSPSNKVTEKGKDVELRCDPISGHTALYWYRQSLGQGLEFLIYFQGNSAPDKSGLPSDRFSAERTGGSVSTLTIQRTQQEDSAVYLCASSLGSSHAGELFFGEGSRLTVL.